Sequencing of this TCR beta chain was carried out in a study of blood T cell repertoires in COVID-19. Only in-frame clones appear in the TCRdb table, and some are missing; sequencing was by immunoSEQ multiplex PCR. This sample has fewer than 70,000 clones; less than 90% occur once, and the top ten carry 7% to 9%. Germline V gene sequence: CDR1 SGHRS, CDR2 YFSETQ. V dropped 0 bases and J dropped 9; count of bases not matched to a gene: 5. The CDR3 has 16 residues. This receptor was obtained from a woman in her seventies with active COVID-19. Specimen: peripheral blood. The chain joins TRBV5-1 to TRBJ2-2, with 13 positions matching TRBD2. The CDR3 nucleotides are TGCGCCAGCAGCTTGGACGGACTAGCGGGAGTCCGGGAGCTGTTTTTT. This gives the protein CASSLDGLAGVRELFF.